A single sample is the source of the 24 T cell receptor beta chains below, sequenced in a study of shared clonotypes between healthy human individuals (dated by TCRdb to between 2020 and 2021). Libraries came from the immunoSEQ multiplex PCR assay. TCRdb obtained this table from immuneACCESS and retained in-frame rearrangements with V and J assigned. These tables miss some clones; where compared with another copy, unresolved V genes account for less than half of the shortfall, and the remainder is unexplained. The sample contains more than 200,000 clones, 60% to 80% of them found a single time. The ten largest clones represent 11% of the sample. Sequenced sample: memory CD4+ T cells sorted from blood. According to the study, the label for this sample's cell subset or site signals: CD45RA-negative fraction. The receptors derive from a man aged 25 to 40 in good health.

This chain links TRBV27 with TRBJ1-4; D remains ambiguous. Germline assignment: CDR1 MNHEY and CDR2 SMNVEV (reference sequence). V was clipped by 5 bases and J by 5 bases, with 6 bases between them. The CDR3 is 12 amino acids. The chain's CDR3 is CASSRFNEKLFF. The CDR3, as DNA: TGTGCCAGCAGTCGCTTCAATGAAAAACTGTTTTTT.

Here the CDR3 reads CASSLMAGRSSYEQYF. The CDR3 DNA sequence: TGCGCCAGCAGCTTGATGGCAGGGAGGAGCTCCTACGAGCAGTACTTC. The chain couples TRBV5-1 to TRBJ2-7, with D perhaps TRBD2 (6 bases). This CDR3 spans 16 amino acids. Trimming pared 1 base from V and 0 bases from J, leaving 14 bases between. CDR1 and CDR2 (germline): SGHRS, YFSETQ. Based on the CDR3 plus reference TRBV5-1 and TRBJ2-7, the full variable domain is KAGVTQTPRYLIKTRGQQVTLSCSPISGHRSVSWYQQTPGQGLQFLFEYFSETQRNKGNFPGRFSGRQFSNSRSEMNVSTLELGDSALYLCASSLMAGRSSYEQYFGPGTRLTVT.

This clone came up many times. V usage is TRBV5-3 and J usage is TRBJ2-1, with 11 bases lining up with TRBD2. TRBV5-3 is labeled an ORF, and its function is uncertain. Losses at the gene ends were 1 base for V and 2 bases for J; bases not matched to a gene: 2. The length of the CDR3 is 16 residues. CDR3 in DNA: TGTGCCAGAAGCTTGATTAGCGGGAGGGCCTACAATGAGCAGTTCTTC. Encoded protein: CARSLISGRAYNEQFF.

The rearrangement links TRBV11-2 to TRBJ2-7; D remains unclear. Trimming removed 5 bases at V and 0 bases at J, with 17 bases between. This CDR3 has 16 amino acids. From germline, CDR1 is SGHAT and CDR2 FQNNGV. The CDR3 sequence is CASSPVARRSSYEQYF. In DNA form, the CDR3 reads TGTGCCAGCAGCCCCGTCGCACGAAGGAGCTCCTACGAGCAGTACTTC.

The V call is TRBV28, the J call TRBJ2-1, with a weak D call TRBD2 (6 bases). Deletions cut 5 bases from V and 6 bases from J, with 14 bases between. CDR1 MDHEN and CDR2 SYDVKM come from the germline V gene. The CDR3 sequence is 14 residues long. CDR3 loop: CASSLPPGSNEQFF. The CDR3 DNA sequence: TGTGCCAGCAGTCTACCCCCCGGGAGCAATGAGCAGTTCTTC.

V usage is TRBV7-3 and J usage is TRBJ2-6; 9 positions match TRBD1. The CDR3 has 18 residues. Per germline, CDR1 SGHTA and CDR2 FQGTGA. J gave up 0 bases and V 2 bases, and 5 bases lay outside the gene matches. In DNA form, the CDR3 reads TGTGCCAGCAGCTTAGGCCGGGACAGGGTCTCTGGGGCCAACGTCCTGACTTTC. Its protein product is CASSLGRDRVSGANVLTF.

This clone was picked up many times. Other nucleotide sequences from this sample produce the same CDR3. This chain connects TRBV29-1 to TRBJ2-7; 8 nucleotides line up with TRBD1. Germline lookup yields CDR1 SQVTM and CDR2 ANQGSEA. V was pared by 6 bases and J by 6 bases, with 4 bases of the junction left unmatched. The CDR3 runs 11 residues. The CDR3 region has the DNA TGCAGCGTCCGGACAGGGTTCGAGCAGTACTTC. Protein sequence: CSVRTGFEQYF.

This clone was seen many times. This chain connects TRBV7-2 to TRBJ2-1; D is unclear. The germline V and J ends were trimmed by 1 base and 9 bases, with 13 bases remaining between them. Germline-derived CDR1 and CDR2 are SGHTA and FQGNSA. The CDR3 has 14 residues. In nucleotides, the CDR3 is TGTGCCAGCAGCTTAGATAGCAGGTGGAGTGAGCAGTTCTTC. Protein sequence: CASSLDSRWSEQFF.

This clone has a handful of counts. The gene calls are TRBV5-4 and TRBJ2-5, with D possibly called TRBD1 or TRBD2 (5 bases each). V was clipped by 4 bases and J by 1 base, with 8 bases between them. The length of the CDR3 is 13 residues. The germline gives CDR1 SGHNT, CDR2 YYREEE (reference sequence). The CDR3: CASSGTVQETQYF. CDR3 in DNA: TGTGCCAGCAGCGGGACGGTCCAAGAGACCCAGTACTTC. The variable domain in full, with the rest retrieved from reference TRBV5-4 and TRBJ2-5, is ETGVTQSPTHLIKTRGQQVTLRCSSQSGHNTVSWYQQALGQGPQFIFQYYREEENGRGNFPPRFSGLQFPNYSSELNVNALELDDSALYLCASSGTVQETQYFGPGTRLLVL.

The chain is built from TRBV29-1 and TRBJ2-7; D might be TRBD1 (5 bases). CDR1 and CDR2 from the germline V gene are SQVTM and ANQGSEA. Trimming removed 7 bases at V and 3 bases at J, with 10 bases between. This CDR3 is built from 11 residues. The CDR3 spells CSAQEDYEQYF. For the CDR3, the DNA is TGCAGCGCACAGGAAGACTACGAGCAGTACTTC.

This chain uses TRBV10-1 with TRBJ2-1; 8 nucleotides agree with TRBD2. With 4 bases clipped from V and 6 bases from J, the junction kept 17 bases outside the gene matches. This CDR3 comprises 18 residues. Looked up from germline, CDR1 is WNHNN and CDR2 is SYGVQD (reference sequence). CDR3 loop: CASSGAGAGVGPANEQFF. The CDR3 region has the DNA TGCGCCAGCAGTGGAGCGGGAGCGGGAGTGGGGCCGGCCAATGAGCAGTTCTTC.

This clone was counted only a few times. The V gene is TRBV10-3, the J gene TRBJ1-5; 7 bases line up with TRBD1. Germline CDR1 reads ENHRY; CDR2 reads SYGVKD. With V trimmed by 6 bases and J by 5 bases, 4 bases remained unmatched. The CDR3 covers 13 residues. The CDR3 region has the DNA TGTGCCATCAGCCGGGACAGCTATCAGCCCCAGCATTTT. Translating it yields CAISRDSYQPQHF.

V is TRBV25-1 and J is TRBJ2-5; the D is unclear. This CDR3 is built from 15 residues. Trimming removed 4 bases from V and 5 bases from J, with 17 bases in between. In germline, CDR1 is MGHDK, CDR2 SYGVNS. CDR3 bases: TGTGCCAGCAGTGGAGACGTGGGTGGGGTGGAGACCCAGTACTTC. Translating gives CASSGDVGGVETQYF.

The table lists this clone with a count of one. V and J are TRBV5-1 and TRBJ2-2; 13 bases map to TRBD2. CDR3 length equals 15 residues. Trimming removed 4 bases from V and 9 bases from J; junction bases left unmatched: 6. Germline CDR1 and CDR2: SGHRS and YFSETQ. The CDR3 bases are TGCGCCAGCAGCCCAGGACTAGCGGGAGTTTGGGAGCTGTTTTTT. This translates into CASSPGLAGVWELFF.

For the CDR3, the DNA is TGTGCCAGCAGCCTCGGGATGGGGCCTAATGAAAAACTGTTTTTT. Translated, it gives CASSLGMGPNEKLFF. This chain joins TRBV5-4 and TRBJ1-4, with a weak D call TRBD1 (5 bases). Trimming removed 4 bases at V and 3 bases at J, with 13 bases between. The CDR3 is 15 residues long. Germline-derived CDR1 and CDR2 are SGHNT and YYREEE (reference sequence).

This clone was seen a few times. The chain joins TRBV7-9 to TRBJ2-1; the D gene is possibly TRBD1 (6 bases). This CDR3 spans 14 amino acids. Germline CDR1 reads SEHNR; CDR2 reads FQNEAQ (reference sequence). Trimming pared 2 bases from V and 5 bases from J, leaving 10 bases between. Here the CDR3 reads CASSLMTGDNEQFF. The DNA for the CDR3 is TGTGCCAGCAGCTTAATGACAGGTGACAATGAGCAGTTCTTC.

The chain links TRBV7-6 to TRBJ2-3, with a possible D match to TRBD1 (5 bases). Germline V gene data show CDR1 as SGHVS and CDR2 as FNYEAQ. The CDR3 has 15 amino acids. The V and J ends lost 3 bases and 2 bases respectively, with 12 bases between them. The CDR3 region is CASSFGDSLTDTQYF. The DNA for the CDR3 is TGTGCCAGCAGCTTCGGCGACAGCCTCACAGATACGCAGTATTTT.

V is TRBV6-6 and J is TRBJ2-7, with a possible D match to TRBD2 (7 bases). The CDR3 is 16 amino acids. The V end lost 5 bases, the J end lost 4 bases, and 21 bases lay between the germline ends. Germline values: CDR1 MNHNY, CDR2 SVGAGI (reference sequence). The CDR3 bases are TGTGCCAGCAGTCGAACGGGGGGCACAGGAGCTTACGAGCAGTACTTC. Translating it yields CASSRTGGTGAYEQYF.

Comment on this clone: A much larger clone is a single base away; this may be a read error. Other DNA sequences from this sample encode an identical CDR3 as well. The CDR3 DNA is TGTGCCAGCAGTGCCCTAGCGAACTCCTACAATGAGCAATTCTTC. Translated, it gives CASSALANSYNEQFF. The chain is built from TRBV2 and TRBJ2-1, with a possible D match to TRBD2 (6 bases). This CDR3 region has 15 residues. CDR1 SNHLY and CDR2 FYNNEI come from the germline V gene.

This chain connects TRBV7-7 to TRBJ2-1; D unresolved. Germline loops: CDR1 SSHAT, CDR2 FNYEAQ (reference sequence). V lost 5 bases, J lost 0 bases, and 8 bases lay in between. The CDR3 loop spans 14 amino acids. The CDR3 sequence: CASSPLPSYNEQFF. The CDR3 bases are TGTGCCAGCAGCCCCCTACCCTCCTACAATGAGCAGTTCTTC.

The CDR3 DNA reads TGTGCCAGCAGTGAAGCGAGGGTCCAGCCCCAGCATTTT. Translated, it gives CASSEARVQPQHF. The chain uses TRBV2 and TRBJ1-5; D is unresolved. This CDR3 is built from 13 residues. Trimming removed 0 bases from V and 7 bases from J, with 7 bases in between. The germline V gene encodes CDR1 SNHLY and CDR2 FYNNEI. Together with reference TRBV2 and TRBJ1-5, the CDR3 gives the full variable domain: EPEVTQTPSHQVTQMGQEVILRCVPISNHLYFYWYRQILGQKVEFLVSFYNNEISEKSEIFDDQFSVERPDGSNFTLKIRSTKLEDSAMYFCASSEARVQPQHFGDGTRLSIL.

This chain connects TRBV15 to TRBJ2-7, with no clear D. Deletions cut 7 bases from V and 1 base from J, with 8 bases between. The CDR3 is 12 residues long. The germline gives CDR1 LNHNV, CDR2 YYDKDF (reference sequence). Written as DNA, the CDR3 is TGTGCCACCACCCCCCGGTCCTACGAGCAGTACTTC. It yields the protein CATTPRSYEQYF.

The DNA of the CDR3 is TGCGCCAGCAGCCAAGAACTAGTAAGGTACACCGGGGAGCTGTTTTTT. Protein product: CASSQELVRYTGELFF. The chain links TRBV4-3 to TRBJ2-2; tentatively, D is TRBD2 (5 bases). Per germline, CDR1 LGHNA and CDR2 YSLEER. Trimming removed 0 bases from V and 3 bases from J, with 11 bases in between. The CDR3 runs to 16 residues.

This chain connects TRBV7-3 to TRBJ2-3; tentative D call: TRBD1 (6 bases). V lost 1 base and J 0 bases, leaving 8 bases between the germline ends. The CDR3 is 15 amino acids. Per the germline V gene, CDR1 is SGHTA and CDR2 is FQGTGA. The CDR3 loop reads CASSLRGLSTDTQYF. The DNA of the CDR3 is TGTGCCAGCAGCTTAAGGGGGCTAAGCACAGATACGCAGTATTTT.